This T cell receptor beta chain originates from a study of T cells in Graves' hyperthyroidism and ophthalmopathy. Study outcomes and limitations: Most expanded thyroid clonotypes above 0.001 also appeared in blood.

Authors of the study amplified TCR beta CDR3 regions from RNA transcripts. In the first-round RT-PCR of the TCR CDR3, the HTBI primer set was used. Using its own MiXCR run on the multiplex PCR reads, TCRdb lists one record per CDR3 protein. The data contain hundreds of thousands of distinct CDR3 sequences, about 19% of them singletons. This CDR3 is built from 16 residues. V was shortened by 6 bases and J by 0 bases, with 21 bases between the two germline ends. The germline gives CDR1 DFQATT, CDR2 SNEGSKA (reference sequence). This clonotype showed up many times. Its antigen is undetermined. Uncontrolled infection, other autoimmune disease, pregnancy or lactation led to exclusion.

The specimen was blood. The chain is built from TRBV20-1 and TRBJ2-7; D is perhaps TRBD1 or TRBD2 (7 bases each). The receptor's source is a woman in her forties or fifties with Graves' hyperthyroidism that later progressed to Graves' ophthalmopathy. CDR3 in DNA: TGCAGTGCCCCGGAGGGAGCGGGACAGAGCTCCTACGAGCAGTACTTC. Its protein product is CSAPEGAGQSSYEQYF.